Only a few counts were recorded for the clone carrying this T cell receptor (beta chain). Per the original methods: Estimated nucleated cell counts came from reference gene primer amplification. The data were produced by immunoSEQ multiplex PCR, yet TCRdb's version contains in-frame clones alone and is incomplete. V, J and clone size derive from that table, while D and trimming were established from the DNA sequence. The sample comprises roughly 130,000 clones, under 90% of which are singletons, and 10% to 15% rests with the top ten. The data stem from a study of blood T cell repertoires in COVID-19. In the study overall: Researchers got acute and convalescent COVID-19 samples from the United States, Italy and Spain. Sources were T cells, B-cell-depleted T cells, or PBMCs; the material itself was cDNA or gDNA.

Germline CDR1 is SGHRS and CDR2 is YFSETQ. V was pared by 2 bases and J by 0 bases, with 3 bases between. The CDR3 consists of 14 residues. The chain combines TRBV5-1 with TRBJ1-6; unclear D gene. The specimen was peripheral blood. The TCR sequence derives from a woman aged 60 to 75 with acute or convalescent COVID-19. The CDR3 DNA sequence: TGCGCCAGCAGCTTCGGCTCCTATAATTCACCCCTCCACTTT. It codes for CASSFGSYNSPLHF. Combining the CDR3 with reference TRBV5-1 and TRBJ1-6 gives the whole variable domain KAGVTQTPRYLIKTRGQQVTLSCSPISGHRSVSWYQQTPGQGLQFLFEYFSETQRNKGNFPGRFSGRQFSNSRSEMNVSTLELGDSALYLCASSFGSYNSPLHFGNGTRLTVT.